Below, 7 T cell receptor beta chains from the same sample are listed, as sequenced in a study of regulatory T cells in long-lasting Graves disease. The time point: persistent/refractory GD, antithyroid drugs over 5 years with positive TRAb. The TCR library was made from RNA that had been extracted from PBMCs in TRIzol. Arm-PCR of CDR3 regions with iRepertoire HTBI primers generated TCR beta libraries. TCRdb redid the calling of the multiplex PCR reads with MiXCR, one entry per CDR3 protein. The table lists about 660,000 distinct CDR3 sequences, about 30% of them singletons, with around 42% in the top ten. Sample: peripheral blood mononuclear cells (PBMCs), taken when the disease was refractory, from a patient treated with antithyroid drugs. The receptor source for this set is a female donor with Graves disease.

The chain carries TRBV5-1 and TRBJ2-7; 7 nucleotides match TRBD1. The trim removed 1 base at V and 2 bases at J, leaving 3 bases unmatched. CDR3 size: 14 residues. The V gene's germline CDR1 is SGHRS and CDR2 YFSETQ. The CDR3: CASSLHQGAYEQYF. The CDR3 region has the DNA TGCGCCAGCAGCTTGCATCAGGGGGCCTACGAGCAGTACTTC.

The chain links TRBV10-3 to TRBJ2-7, with TRBD1 identical over 12 bases. V lost 7 bases and J lost 5; bases outside the gene matches: 9. Per germline, CDR1 ENHRY and CDR2 SYGVKD. The CDR3 is 15 residues long. The CDR3 DNA follows: TGTGCCATCACCAGGGGACAGGGGGCGATCGACGAGCAGTACTTC. Its protein product is CAITRGQGAIDEQYF.

J is TRBJ2-5 and V is TRBV29-1; maybe TRBD2 (5 bases). Trimming removed 4 bases at V and 5 bases at J, with 11 bases between. Germline CDR1 SQVTM, CDR2 ANQGSEA. The CDR3 length is 12 residues. The CDR3 DNA reads as TGCAGCGTTGCGGGGAACCGCGAGACCCAGTACTTC. Translation: CSVAGNRETQYF.

This clonotype was counted ten times or more. V gene TRBV12-3 or TRBV12-4 combines with J gene TRBJ2-7; 10 bases fit TRBD2. This CDR3 spans 14 amino acids. V was clipped by 6 bases and J by 3 bases; unmatched bases: 5. The CDR3 protein is CASSPGTSDYEQYF. The DNA for the CDR3 is TGTGCCAGCAGCCCCGGGACTAGCGACTACGAGCAGTACTTC.

This chain uses TRBV28 with TRBJ1-4; TRBD1 aligns across 8 bases. CDR1 and CDR2 (germline): MDHEN, SYDVKM. The CDR3 sequence is 15 residues long. The ends lost 6 bases at V and 8 bases at J; junction bases unmatched: 11. CDR3: CASSIPTGAGEKLFF. For the CDR3, the DNA is TGTGCCAGCAGCATCCCGACAGGGGCGGGGGAAAAACTGTTTTTT.

The chain recombines TRBV7-7 with TRBJ2-5, with 13 bases matching TRBD2. Germline CDR1 reads SSHAT; CDR2 reads FNYEAQ (reference sequence). The CDR3 loop spans 18 amino acids. With V trimmed by 4 bases and J by 5 bases, 13 bases remained unmatched. The CDR3 here is CASSSPPLAGGGSETQYF. As DNA, the CDR3 is TGTGCCAGCAGCTCTCCCCCACTAGCGGGAGGGGGTTCCGAGACCCAGTACTTC.

This chain joins TRBV19 and TRBJ1-4, with D unresolved. The V gene's germline CDR1 is LNHDA and CDR2 SQIVND (reference sequence). The CDR3 has 15 residues. V lost 4 bases, J lost 6 bases, and 15 bases lay in between. CDR3 amino acids: CASSKRSVRDEKLFF. The CDR3 DNA reads TGTGCCAGTAGTAAAAGATCAGTGCGGGATGAAAAACTGTTTTTT. Variable domain in full (rest from reference TRBV19 and TRBJ1-4): DGGITQSPKYLFRKEGQNVTLSCEQNLNHDAMYWYRQDPGQGLRLIYYSQIVNDFQKGDIAEGYSVSREKKESFPLTVTSAQKNPTAFYLCASSKRSVRDEKLFFGSGTQLSVL.